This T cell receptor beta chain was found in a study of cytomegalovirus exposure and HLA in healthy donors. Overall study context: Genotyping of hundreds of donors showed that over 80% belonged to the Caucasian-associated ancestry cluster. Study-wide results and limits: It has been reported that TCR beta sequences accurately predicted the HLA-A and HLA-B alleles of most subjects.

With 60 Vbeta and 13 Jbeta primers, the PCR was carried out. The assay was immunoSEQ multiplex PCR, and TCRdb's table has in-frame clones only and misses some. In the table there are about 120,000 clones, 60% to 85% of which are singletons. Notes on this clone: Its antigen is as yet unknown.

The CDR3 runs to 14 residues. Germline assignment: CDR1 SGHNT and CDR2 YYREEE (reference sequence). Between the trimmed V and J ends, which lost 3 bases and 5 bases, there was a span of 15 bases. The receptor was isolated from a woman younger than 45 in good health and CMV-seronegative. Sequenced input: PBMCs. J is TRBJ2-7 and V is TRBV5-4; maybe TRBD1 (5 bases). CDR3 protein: CASSSGQGRHEQYF. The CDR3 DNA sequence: TGTGCCAGCAGCTCCGGGCAGGGTCGGCACGAGCAGTACTTC.